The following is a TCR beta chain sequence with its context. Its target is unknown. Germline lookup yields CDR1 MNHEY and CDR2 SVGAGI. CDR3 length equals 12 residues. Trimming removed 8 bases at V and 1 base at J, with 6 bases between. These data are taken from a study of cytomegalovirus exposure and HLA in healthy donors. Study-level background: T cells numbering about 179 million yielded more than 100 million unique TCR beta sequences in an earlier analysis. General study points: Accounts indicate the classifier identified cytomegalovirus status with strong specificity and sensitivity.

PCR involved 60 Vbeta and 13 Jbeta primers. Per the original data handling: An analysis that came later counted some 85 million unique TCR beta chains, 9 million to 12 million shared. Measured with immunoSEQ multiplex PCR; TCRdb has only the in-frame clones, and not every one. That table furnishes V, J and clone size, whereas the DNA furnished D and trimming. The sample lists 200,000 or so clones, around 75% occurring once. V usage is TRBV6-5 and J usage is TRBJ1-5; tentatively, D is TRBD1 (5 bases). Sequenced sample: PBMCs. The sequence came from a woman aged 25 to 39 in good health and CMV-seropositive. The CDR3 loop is CASQGSNQPQHF. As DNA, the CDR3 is TGTGCCAGCCAGGGAAGCAATCAGCCCCAGCATTTT.